This entry lists 18 T cell receptor beta chains sequenced from one sample in a study of T cell repertoires in cytomegalovirus infection (dated by TCRdb to 2018 to 2020). Reads for this sample came from an Illumina HiSeq 1500. TCRdb itself trimmed the public reads at Q25 with fastp, ran MiXCR and retained productive beta chains. Rows are combined by CDR3 protein, so each entry shows the most common genes and DNA. The sample yields approximately 320,000 distinct CDR3 sequences; over 7.5% were counted once. Jointly, the top ten make up 4.3% of the sample. The sample taken for sequencing was PBMCs. The receptors were gathered from a human donor in good health (CMV status not recorded). Some clones in this sample may be carry-over from other donors' samples.

The chain has TRBV18 and TRBJ2-7; D could derive from TRBD1 or TRBD2 (5 bases each). The V gene lost 1 base and the J gene lost 1 base, with 14 bases spanning the gap. Germline V CDR1 and CDR2: KGHSH, LQKENI. CDR3 size: 16 residues. CDR3 DNA sequence: TGTGCCAGCTCACCACTTAGAGGGACGGGATCCTACGAGCAGTACTTC. Protein sequence: CASSPLRGTGSYEQYF.

V is TRBV28 and J is TRBJ2-1, with D possibly being TRBD1 (6 bases). Germline CDR1 MDHEN, CDR2 SYDVKM. The CDR3 contains 16 residues. Trimming removed 6 bases at V and 7 bases at J, with 22 bases between. The CDR3 DNA is TGTGCCAGCAGCGACCCGAGGGGGTACAGGGTTAATGAGCAGTTCTTC. It encodes CASSDPRGYRVNEQFF.

The gene calls are TRBV7-6 and TRBJ2-1, with 9 bases that match TRBD2. The J segment lost 7 bases and the V segment lost 6 bases, leaving 10 bases of the junction unmatched. The CDR3 is 15 residues long. Germline V CDR1 and CDR2: SGHVS, FNYEAQ. In nucleotides, the CDR3 is TGTGCCAGCAGTTCACAGCGGGGGGCGCGGAATGAGCAGTTCTTC. It specifies CASSSQRGARNEQFF.

The chain couples TRBV7-8 to TRBJ2-7, with 11 nucleotides matching TRBD2. The J segment lost 4 bases and the V segment lost 2 bases, leaving 10 bases of the junction unmatched. The CDR3 has 17 residues. The germline gives CDR1 SGHVS, CDR2 FQNEAQ. This CDR3 reads CASSLRASGGPGYEQYF. The CDR3, as DNA: TGTGCCAGCAGCTTACGGGCTAGCGGGGGGCCTGGATACGAGCAGTACTTC. The full variable domain, its missing parts supplied by reference TRBV7-8 and TRBJ2-7, is GAGVSQSPRYKVAKRGQDVALRCDPISGHVSLFWYQQALGQGPEFLTYFQNEAQLDKSGLPSDRFFAERPEGSVSTLKIQRTQQEDSAVYLCASSLRASGGPGYEQYFGPGTRLTVT.

There are a few counts of this clonotype. CDR3 region: CASSYSVQGTRGYTF. CDR3 sequence (DNA): TGTGCCAGCAGTTACTCGGTCCAGGGGACAAGGGGCTACACCTTC. This chain connects TRBV6-2 or TRBV6-3 to TRBJ1-2, with a possible D match to TRBD1 (6 bases). Germline CDR1 is MNHEY and CDR2 is SVGEGT. V was cut by 0 bases and J by 8 bases, with 16 bases left in between. The CDR3 consists of 15 residues.

This clonotype was recorded many times. CDR3 residues: CASSYSETETSGNTIYF. CDR3 nucleotide sequence: TGTGCCAGCAGTTACTCGGAAACAGAAACCTCTGGAAACACCATATATTTT. V is TRBV6-5 and J is TRBJ1-3; D uncertain. The germline V and J ends were trimmed by 0 bases and 0 bases, with 12 bases remaining between them. The germline V gene has CDR1 MNHEY and CDR2 SVGAGI. The CDR3 extends over 17 amino acids.

This clonotype was recorded at least ten times. The chain is built from TRBV7-9 and TRBJ1-5; TRBD1 matches 7 bases. Germline V gives CDR1 SEHNR, CDR2 FQNEAQ (reference sequence). Trimming cost V 7 bases and J 4 bases; bases outside gene matches: 4. CDR3 length: 13 amino acids. Here the CDR3 reads CASTTGRNQPQHF. The CDR3 bases are TGTGCCAGCACGACAGGGCGGAATCAGCCCCAGCATTTT. Variable domain in full (rest from reference TRBV7-9 and TRBJ1-5): DTGVSQNPRHKITKRGQNVTFRCDPISEHNRLYWYRQTLGQGPEFLTYFQNEAQLEKSRLLSDRFSAERPKGSFSTLEIQRTEQGDSAMYLCASTTGRNQPQHFGDGTRLSIL.

This clonotype was picked up many times. This chain uses TRBV7-2 with TRBJ2-1; D unresolved. The germline V and J ends were trimmed by 5 bases and 5 bases, with 7 bases remaining between them. There are 12 residues in the CDR3. Germline V CDR1 and CDR2: SGHTA, FQGNSA. The CDR3 DNA is TGTGCCAGCAGCCCCGCCGACAATGAGCAGTTCTTC. Translated: CASSPADNEQFF.

This clonotype occurred a few times. V gene TRBV12-3 or TRBV12-4 combines with J gene TRBJ2-1; possible D gene TRBD2, 6 bases. The CDR3 runs 16 residues. V lost 5 bases and J lost 0, with 14 bases in between. In DNA, the CDR3 is TGTGCCAGCAGTCGGGACTTTTCGAGCTCCTACAATGAGCAGTTCTTC. Its translation: CASSRDFSSSYNEQFF.

This rearrangement joins TRBV12-3 or TRBV12-4 to TRBJ2-5, with D possibly matching TRBD1 (5 bases). The ends were cut back, 1 base at V and 0 bases at J, with 9 bases in the middle. The CDR3 has 15 amino acids. This CDR3 is CASSLGAGNQETQYF. The DNA of the CDR3 is TGTGCCAGCAGTTTAGGCGCAGGGAACCAAGAGACCCAGTACTTC.

This clonotype was seen only a few times. This chain joins TRBV6-2 or TRBV6-3 and TRBJ2-3, with D perhaps given as TRBD1 or TRBD2 (5 bases each). The CDR3 has 12 residues. V was trimmed by 6 bases and J by 9 bases, leaving 13 bases between them. CDR1 and CDR2 (germline): MNHEY, SVGEGT. DNA for the CDR3: TGTGCCAGCAGCCCCGCGAGGGGAACGCAGTATTTT. This translates into CASSPARGTQYF.

This chain uses TRBV11-1 with TRBJ2-7, with D perhaps matching TRBD1 (6 bases). V dropped 1 base and J dropped 2 bases, with 9 bases sitting between them. Germline V CDR1 and CDR2: SGHAT, FQDESV (reference sequence). The length of the CDR3 is 14 residues. This chain's CDR3 is CASSLDTGTYEQYF. CDR3 coding DNA: TGTGCCAGCAGCTTAGACACAGGGACCTACGAGCAGTACTTC.

A few counts support this clonotype. The chain has TRBV5-1 and TRBJ1-5, with a possible D match to TRBD1 (5 bases). The CDR3 covers 14 residues. CDR1 SGHRS and CDR2 YFSETQ come from the germline V gene. The V end was cut by 4 bases, the J end by 6 bases, with 14 bases between. The CDR3 loop reads CASSAGAQGQPQHF. The DNA for the CDR3 is TGCGCCAGCAGCGCTGGGGCGCAAGGTCAGCCCCAGCATTTT.

This clonotype was counted many times. The V and J genes are TRBV10-1 and TRBJ1-5; 7 nucleotides agree with TRBD1. With V trimmed by 6 bases and J by 4 bases, 12 bases remained unmatched. The CDR3 is 16 residues long. Per germline, CDR1 WNHNN and CDR2 SYGVQD (reference sequence). The CDR3 region has the DNA TGCGCCAGCAGCCAGGGGGGAGGGGAGTGGAATCAGCCCCAGCATTTT. It codes for CASSQGGGEWNQPQHF.

The genes are TRBV12-3 or TRBV12-4 and TRBJ2-2, with TRBD1 matching 10 bases. The CDR3 length is 15 residues. The V gene end was trimmed by 6 bases and the J gene end by 7 bases; junction bases not matched to a gene: 8. The DNA for the CDR3 is TGTGCCAGCAGCACCGGGACAGGGGTGGTCGGGGAGCTGTTTTTT. Translated: CASSTGTGVVGELFF.

The V call is TRBV11-1, the J call TRBJ1-1; the match to TRBD1 covers 10 bases. The CDR3 consists of 16 residues. The V gene's germline CDR1 is SGHAT and CDR2 FQDESV (reference sequence). V was pared by 5 bases and J by 2 bases, with 8 bases of the junction left unmatched. CDR3 amino acids: CASSPGGTGENTEAFF. As DNA, the CDR3 is TGTGCCAGCAGCCCAGGGGGGACAGGGGAAAACACTGAAGCTTTCTTT.

Ten or more counts support this clonotype. The V gene is TRBV12-3 or TRBV12-4, the J gene TRBJ1-6; D might be TRBD1 (6 bases). V was trimmed by 5 bases and J by 6 bases, leaving 14 bases between them. The CDR3 spans 15 residues. In DNA form, the CDR3 reads TGTGCCAGCAGTCCCTGGGGGCAGATTAATTCACCCCTCCACTTT. It encodes CASSPWGQINSPLHF.

Note on this clonotype: At one end the junction does not follow the germline gene, possibly because of a read error. The V call is TRBV28, the J call TRBJ2-3, with 7 bases that match TRBD2. Germline CDR1 reads MDHEN; CDR2 reads SYDVKM. The CDR3 length is 16 residues. CDR3 in amino acids: CASNLGLDTSTDTQYF. The CDR3 coding sequence is TGTGCCAGCAATTTAGGACTAGATACTAGCACAGATACGCAGTATTTT. Together with reference TRBV28 and TRBJ2-3, the CDR3 gives the full variable domain: DVKVTQSSRYLVKRTGEKVFLECVQDMDHENMFWYRQDPGLGLRLIYFSYDVKMKEKGDIPEGYSVSREKKERFSLILESASTNQTSMYLCASNLGLDTSTDTQYFGPGTRLTVL.